This T cell receptor beta chain was identified during a study of cytomegalovirus exposure and HLA in healthy donors. Points on this clone: Its antigen is still unknown.

Findings and limits, study-wide: Later work found most CMV-associated TCR beta chains apparently HLA-restricted.

The primer mix had 60 Vbeta and 13 Jbeta primers. The method was immunoSEQ multiplex PCR; TCRdb's version includes in-frame clones alone and lacks a portion of them. This listing includes 100,000 or so clones. Though probably carrying unrecorded immune exposures, donors were nominally healthy at sampling. The sample taken for sequencing was PBMCs. The sequence derives from a woman aged 25 to 45 in good health and CMV-seronegative.

CDR3 amino acids: CASSQDRVGTEAFF. The CDR3 region has the DNA TGTGCCAGCTCACAGGACAGGGTGGGCACTGAAGCTTTCTTT. The rearrangement uses TRBV18 and TRBJ1-1; 8 nucleotides line up with TRBD1. The CDR3 is 14 amino acids. CDR1 and CDR2 (germline): KGHSH, LQKENI. With V trimmed by 4 bases and J by 4 bases, 5 bases remained unmatched.